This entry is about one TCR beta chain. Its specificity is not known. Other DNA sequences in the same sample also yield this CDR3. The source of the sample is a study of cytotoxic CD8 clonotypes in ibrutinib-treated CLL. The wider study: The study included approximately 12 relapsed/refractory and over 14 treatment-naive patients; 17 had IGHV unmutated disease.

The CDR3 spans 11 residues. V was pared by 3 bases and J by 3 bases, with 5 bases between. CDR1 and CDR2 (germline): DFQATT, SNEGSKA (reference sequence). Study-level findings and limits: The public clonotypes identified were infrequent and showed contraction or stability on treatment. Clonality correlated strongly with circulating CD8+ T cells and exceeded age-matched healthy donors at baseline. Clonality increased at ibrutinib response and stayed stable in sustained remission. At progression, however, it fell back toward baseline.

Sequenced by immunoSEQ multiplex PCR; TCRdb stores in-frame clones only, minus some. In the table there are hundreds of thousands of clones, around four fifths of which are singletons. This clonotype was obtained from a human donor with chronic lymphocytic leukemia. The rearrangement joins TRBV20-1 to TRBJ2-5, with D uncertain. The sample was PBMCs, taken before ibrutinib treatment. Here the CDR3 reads CSASPEETQYF. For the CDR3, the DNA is TGCAGTGCTAGCCCTGAAGAGACCCAGTACTTC.